This entry lists 20 T cell receptor beta chains sequenced from one sample in a study of blood T cell repertoires in COVID-19 (dated by TCRdb to 2018 to 2020). Library preparation employed the immunoSEQ multiplex PCR assay. TCRdb carries this immuneACCESS record with in-frame sequences only. Its versions omit some clonotypes, under half of them owing to an unresolved V gene in the studies checked, with the rest unexplained. The sample records hundreds of thousands of clones, around 90% of which are singletons. The ten most abundant clones make up 0.2% to 0.3% of the sample. The sample taken for sequencing was peripheral blood. The receptors originated from a young woman with acute or convalescent COVID-19.

V and J are TRBV2 and TRBJ1-2; D perhaps matches TRBD1 (5 bases). V was shortened by 6 bases and J by 2 bases, with 13 bases between the two germline ends. This CDR3 comprises 14 residues. CDR1 and CDR2 from the germline V gene are SNHLY and FYNNEI. The DNA for the CDR3 is TGTGCCAGCAGAGCGACAGAGTCAAACTATGGCTACACCTTC. This gives the protein CASRATESNYGYTF. Variable domain in full (rest from reference TRBV2 and TRBJ1-2): EPEVTQTPSHQVTQMGQEVILRCVPISNHLYFYWYRQILGQKVEFLVSFYNNEISEKSEIFDDQFSVERPDGSNFTLKIRSTKLEDSAMYFCASRATESNYGYTFGSGTRLTVV.

The chain employs TRBV7-6 and TRBJ2-7; 7 bases map to TRBD1. After removal of 4 bases from V and 3 bases from J, the junction contained 9 bases not matched to a gene. The CDR3 spans 15 residues. From germline, CDR1 is SGHVS and CDR2 FNYEAQ. CDR3 sequence reads: CASSSGRDRDYEQYF. The CDR3 DNA reads as TGTGCCAGCAGCTCTGGTCGGGACAGAGACTACGAGCAGTACTTC.

This clone was recorded once. Here the CDR3 reads CASGTTGDTGELFF. DNA for the CDR3: TGTGCCAGCGGAACCACAGGGGACACCGGGGAGCTGTTTTTT. This rearrangement joins TRBV6-5 to TRBJ2-2; TRBD1 matches at 7 bases. Germline V gene data show CDR1 as MNHEY and CDR2 as SVGAGI. This CDR3 spans 14 amino acids. V lost 8 bases, J lost 3 bases, and 6 bases stayed unmatched.

The rearrangement links TRBV5-1 to TRBJ1-5; no definite D call. In germline, CDR1 is SGHRS, CDR2 YFSETQ. V was cut by 4 bases and J by 0 bases, with 8 bases left in between. This CDR3 has 14 residues. The CDR3 spells CASSAGDSNQPQHF. CDR3 in DNA: TGCGCCAGCAGCGCGGGAGATAGCAATCAGCCCCAGCATTTT.

The V call is TRBV2, the J call TRBJ1-5; no definite D call. The CDR3 spans 14 residues. Per germline, CDR1 SNHLY and CDR2 FYNNEI. Trimming stripped 6 bases from V and 5 bases from J, with 14 bases between. The CDR3 DNA follows: TGTGCCAGCAGCTACCGGAGGAAGGATCAGCCCCAGCATTTT. Protein: CASSYRRKDQPQHF.

The chain employs TRBV14 and TRBJ1-1; D not certain. The germline CDR1 and CDR2 sequences are SGHDN and FVKESK. This CDR3 has 15 amino acids. Trimming cost V 6 bases and J 1 base, with 15 bases left between them. CDR3 amino acids: CASSLLGGANTEAFF. The CDR3 nucleotides read TGTGCCAGCAGTCTACTCGGCGGAGCGAACACTGAAGCTTTCTTT.

The rearrangement links TRBV25-1 to TRBJ1-6; no firm D call. The CDR3 is 15 amino acids. V was shortened by 3 bases and J by 0 bases, with 6 bases between the two germline ends. Germline V gives CDR1 MGHDK, CDR2 SYGVNS. DNA for the CDR3: TGTGCCAGCAGTGACTCTAGCTCCTATAATTCACCCCTCCACTTT. Translated, it gives CASSDSSSYNSPLHF. Combining the CDR3 with reference TRBV25-1 and TRBJ1-6 gives the whole variable domain EADIYQTPRYLVIGTGKKITLECSQTMGHDKMYWYQQDPGMELHLIHYSYGVNSTEKGDLSSESTVSRIRTEHFPLTLESARPSHTSQYLCASSDSSSYNSPLHFGNGTRLTVT.

The chain employs TRBV7-9 and TRBJ1-3; TRBD1 matches 9 bases. The CDR3 covers 17 residues. Unmatched junction bases numbered 8, after V lost 1 base and J lost 4 bases. Germline V gene lookup returns CDR1 SEHNR and CDR2 FQNEAQ (reference sequence). CDR3 sequence: CASSLGPDRGLGNTIYF. CDR3 DNA sequence: TGTGCCAGCAGCTTAGGCCCGGACAGGGGACTGGGAAACACCATATATTTT.

V is TRBV7-9 and J is TRBJ1-2; no clear D gene. Trimming cost V 3 bases and J 4 bases, with 9 bases left between them. This CDR3 has 13 residues. The germline V gene encodes CDR1 SEHNR and CDR2 FQNEAQ (reference sequence). In DNA form, the CDR3 reads TGTGCCAGCAGCTTTCAGCGGGGCTATGGCTACACCTTC. Its translation is CASSFQRGYGYTF.

V usage is TRBV29-1 and J usage is TRBJ2-7, with a weak D call TRBD1 (6 bases). This CDR3 contains 13 residues. CDR1 is SQVTM and CDR2 is ANQGSEA in the germline V gene. The ends were cut back, 7 bases at V and 3 bases at J, with 16 bases in the middle. In DNA, the CDR3 is TGCAGCGCCCTAGGGGGTTCTTTCTACGAGCAGTACTTC. As protein: CSALGGSFYEQYF.

J is TRBJ2-7 and V is TRBV12-3 or TRBV12-4; 8 bases align to TRBD1. The CDR3 covers 12 residues. Germline trimming cut 5 bases from V and 6 bases from J; bases unmatched to any gene: 3. CDR3 amino acids: CASSPTGVEQYF. The CDR3 nucleotides read TGTGCCAGCAGTCCGACAGGGGTCGAGCAGTACTTC.

The chain links TRBV5-1 to TRBJ2-3; TRBD1 agrees at 7 bases. This CDR3 region has 12 residues. Germline V gives CDR1 SGHRS, CDR2 YFSETQ. V lost 2 bases and J lost 6; bases outside the gene matches: 0. The CDR3 reads CASSLQGDTQYF. The CDR3 nucleotides read TGCGCCAGCAGCTTACAGGGGGATACGCAGTATTTT.

The CDR3 DNA is TGTGCCTGGAGCCCGAGGACAGATTCGAACACTGAAGCTTTCTTT. Its protein product is CAWSPRTDSNTEAFF. This chain joins TRBV30 and TRBJ1-1, with D maybe TRBD1 (6 bases). V was shortened by 3 bases and J by 1 base, with 15 bases between the two germline ends. Germline V CDR1 and CDR2: GTSNPN, SVGIG (reference sequence). The CDR3 covers 15 residues.

The rearrangement uses TRBV5-1 and TRBJ1-6, with 9 positions matching TRBD1. The ends lost 4 bases at V and 7 bases at J; junction bases unmatched: 9. This CDR3 contains 16 residues. Germline CDR1 reads SGHRS; CDR2 reads YFSETQ. CDR3 in amino acids: CASSNALGQGNSPLHF. The CDR3, as DNA: TGCGCCAGCAGCAATGCCCTGGGACAGGGAAATTCACCCCTCCACTTT.

This clone was seen only a few times. This chain connects TRBV28 to TRBJ1-1; D remains unclear. The CDR3 runs 14 residues. From germline, CDR1 is MDHEN and CDR2 SYDVKM. Deletions cut 3 bases from V and 1 base from J, with 9 bases between. The CDR3 loop reads CASSLPAWNTEAFF. CDR3 coding DNA: TGTGCCAGCAGTTTGCCAGCGTGGAACACTGAAGCTTTCTTT.

This rearrangement joins TRBV5-8 to TRBJ2-7; 8 positions match TRBD1. Germline CDR1 and CDR2: SGHTS and YDEGEE. The CDR3 consists of 19 residues. V shed 3 bases, J shed 0 bases, and the junction held 17 bases outside the gene matches. The CDR3 loop is CASSSLDRVHKISSYEQYF. DNA for the CDR3: TGTGCCAGCAGCTCCCTGGACAGGGTACACAAAATAAGCTCCTACGAGCAGTACTTC.

J is TRBJ1-4 and V is TRBV7-2; TRBD1 matches at 9 bases. This CDR3 has 17 amino acids. Trimming took 4 bases from V and 10 from J; bases not matched to a gene: 16. Germline V lookup: CDR1 SGHTA, CDR2 FQGNSA. DNA for the CDR3: TGTGCCAGCAGCTCTGCGGGAACCGGGACAGGGACAAGAAAACTGTTTTTT. Its protein is CASSSAGTGTGTRKLFF.

This chain uses TRBV28 with TRBJ1-1; D is possibly TRBD1 (5 bases). The CDR3 sequence is 15 residues long. V lost 2 bases to trimming and J lost 3 bases, with 13 bases between them. Germline CDR1 and CDR2: MDHEN and SYDVKM. CDR3 DNA: TGTGCCAGCAGTTTAGGACCTACAGGAGACACTGAAGCTTTCTTT. It is translated as CASSLGPTGDTEAFF.

The chain employs TRBV7-7 and TRBJ2-3; 7 bases are shared with TRBD1. CDR1 and CDR2 (germline): SSHAT, FNYEAQ (reference sequence). V shed 5 bases and J 1 base; nucleotides not matched to a gene: 3. The CDR3 is made up of 14 amino acids. The CDR3 DNA is TGTGCCAGCAGCGCTGACAGGGGCACAGATACGCAGTATTTT. It codes for CASSADRGTDTQYF.

This clone was seen more than once but under ten times. The CDR3 nucleotides are TGTGCCAGCCGGACAGACTATGGCTACACCTTC. Residues: CASRTDYGYTF. The V and J genes are TRBV21-1 and TRBJ1-2; TRBD1 is the table's D call, not checked against the DNA. TRBV21-1 is described as a pseudogene. CDR3 length: 11 residues.